A single sample gave rise to the 15 T cell receptor beta chains below, sequenced in a study of T-cell reconstitution after alpha-beta-depleted transplantation in children. Unique molecular identifiers were incorporated during preparation of the TCRbeta library. TCRdb reprocessed the PCR reads via MiXCR and lists one record per CDR3 protein. The data contain roughly 500,000 distinct CDR3 sequences, around a third of them singletons. Specimen: PBMCs from the stem cell graft donor, collected from the stem cell graft. The receptors here all came from a human donor who donated a stem cell graft to a child with aplastic anemia.

The chain recombines TRBV15 with TRBJ2-5; tentative D call: TRBD1 (5 bases). The CDR3 has 14 residues. V lost 5 bases and J 1 base, leaving 11 bases between the germline ends. Germline CDR1 is LNHNV and CDR2 is YYDKDF (reference sequence). CDR3 in amino acids: CATSGRDLQETQYF. DNA for the CDR3: TGTGCCACCAGCGGCAGGGATCTCCAAGAGACCCAGTACTTC. Full variable domain (remainder filled in from reference TRBV15 and TRBJ2-5): DAMVIQNPRYQVTQFGKPVTLSCSQTLNHNVMYWYQQKSSQAPKLLFHYYDKDFNNEADTPDNFQSRRPNTSFCFLDIRSPGLGDTAMYLCATSGRDLQETQYFGPGTRLLVL.

The genes are TRBV5-4 and TRBJ1-1; TRBD1 is a possible D gene (5 bases). This CDR3 spans 15 amino acids. The germline V gene has CDR1 SGHNT and CDR2 YYREEE (reference sequence). Between the trimmed V and J ends, which lost 3 bases and 3 bases, there was a span of 15 bases. The CDR3 spells CASSSTGAPDTEAFF. The CDR3 nucleotides read TGTGCCAGCAGCTCCACCGGGGCCCCGGACACTGAAGCTTTCTTT. Looking up the rest from reference TRBV5-4 and TRBJ1-1 gives the full variable domain: ETGVTQSPTHLIKTRGQQVTLRCSSQSGHNTVSWYQQALGQGPQFIFQYYREEENGRGNFPPRFSGLQFPNYSSELNVNALELDDSALYLCASSSTGAPDTEAFFGQGTRLTVV.

The V and J genes are TRBV30 and TRBJ2-5; the D gene is possibly TRBD2 (5 bases). V gave up 0 bases and J gave up 4 bases, with 12 bases separating them. Germline assignment: CDR1 GTSNPN and CDR2 SVGIG (reference sequence). CDR3 length: 14 amino acids. The CDR3 loop reads CAWSVGPSRETQYF. The CDR3 nucleotides read TGTGCCTGGAGTGTAGGCCCTAGCCGAGAGACCCAGTACTTC.

The J gene is TRBJ1-1, the V gene TRBV20-1; 8 positions agree with TRBD1. The CDR3 spans 14 residues. The junction had 6 bases not matched to a gene; V was cut back by 1 base and J by 5 bases. Germline V gene lookup returns CDR1 DFQATT and CDR2 SNEGSKA (reference sequence). This CDR3 is CSARVPGGLTEAFF. The CDR3 DNA reads as TGCAGTGCTAGAGTTCCAGGGGGCTTGACTGAAGCTTTCTTT.

This clonotype was seen more than once but under ten times. The chain has TRBV5-4 and TRBJ2-1, with D tentatively TRBD1 (7 bases). Germline CDR1 reads SGHNT; CDR2 reads YYREEE (reference sequence). The CDR3 loop spans 17 amino acids. The V gene lost 5 bases and the J gene lost 7 bases, with 25 bases spanning the gap. Written as DNA, the CDR3 is TGTGCCAGCAGTCCGGAGGGGGCGAGCCTTTCCGGGAATGAGCAGTTCTTC. Encoded protein: CASSPEGASLSGNEQFF.

The V gene is TRBV5-6, the J gene TRBJ2-7, with D uncertain. Trimming cost V 3 bases and J 0 bases, with 7 bases left between them. The CDR3 sequence is 13 residues long. Germline V CDR1 and CDR2: SGHDT, YYEEEE. CDR3 coding DNA: TGTGCCAGCAGCTCCTCCGCCTCCTACGAGCAGTACGTC. Translating gives CASSSSASYEQYV.

The V call is TRBV6-1, the J call TRBJ1-5, with TRBD1 identical over 7 bases. J gave up 5 bases and V 6 bases, and 4 bases lay outside the gene matches. The CDR3 runs to 13 residues. The germline gives CDR1 MNHNS, CDR2 SASEGT. CDR3 residues: CASRGQSYQPQHF. CDR3 sequence (DNA): TGTGCCAGCAGGGGACAGTCCTATCAGCCCCAGCATTTT.

This clonotype was observed a handful of times. This chain links TRBV4-1 with TRBJ1-1; 8 bases match TRBD1. CDR3 length: 16 residues. With V trimmed by 0 bases and J by 6 bases, 9 bases remained unmatched. In germline, CDR1 is MGHRA, CDR2 YSYEKL. For the CDR3, the DNA is TGCGCCAGCAGCCAAGATCTTGGGGACAGGATCGCTGAAGCTTTCTTT. Amino acid sequence: CASSQDLGDRIAEAFF.

J is TRBJ1-5 and V is TRBV11-3, with D unresolved. This CDR3 contains 13 residues. Looked up from germline, CDR1 is SGHNT and CDR2 is YENEEA. The germline V and J ends were trimmed by 3 bases and 5 bases, with 8 bases remaining between them. The CDR3, as DNA: TGTGCCAGCAGCTTTGGCCAGTATCAGCCCCAGCATTTT. This codes for CASSFGQYQPQHF.

This chain joins TRBV19 and TRBJ1-5; no clear D. The CDR3 contains 16 residues. Trimming removed 5 bases from V and 10 bases from J, with 24 bases in between. The V gene's germline CDR1 is LNHDA and CDR2 SQIVND (reference sequence). The CDR3 DNA reads TGTGCCAGTAGTCTTAGAGGAGGAGACCCCGGGCTTCCCCAGCATTTT. This gives the protein CASSLRGGDPGLPQHF. Variable domain in full (rest from reference TRBV19 and TRBJ1-5): DGGITQSPKYLFRKEGQNVTLSCEQNLNHDAMYWYRQDPGQGLRLIYYSQIVNDFQKGDIAEGYSVSREKKESFPLTVTSAQKNPTAFYLCASSLRGGDPGLPQHFGDGTRLSIL.

This chain links TRBV12-3 or TRBV12-4 with TRBJ1-4; D possibly corresponds to TRBD1 (6 bases). Trimming took 3 bases from V and 8 from J, leaving 13 bases between them. The CDR3 contains 14 residues. The chain's CDR3 is CASSFRGAREKLFF. Here the CDR3 DNA reads TGTGCCAGCAGTTTTCGGGGGGCGAGAGAAAAACTGTTTTTT.

This clonotype was observed a few times. The chain links TRBV5-6 to TRBJ2-7; D unclear. CDR1 and CDR2 (germline): SGHDT, YYEEEE. The CDR3 loop spans 11 amino acids. V was pared by 4 bases and J by 3 bases, with 5 bases between. CDR3 nucleotides: TGTGCCAGCAGCGGCTACTACGAGCAGTACTTC. It translates to CASSGYYEQYF.

This clonotype was found a few times. The rearrangement uses TRBV12-3 or TRBV12-4 and TRBJ1-4, with D possibly being TRBD1 (5 bases). V was pared by 5 bases and J by 5 bases, with 15 bases between. The CDR3 runs to 15 residues. CDR3 loop: CASSRHGAGNEKLFF. CDR3 nucleotide sequence: TGTGCCAGCAGTCGCCACGGGGCTGGGAATGAAAAACTGTTTTTT.

The chain couples TRBV5-4 to TRBJ2-5; possibly TRBD2 for D (5 bases). The CDR3 spans 15 residues. V was cut by 0 bases and J by 1 base, with 10 bases left in between. The germline V gene has CDR1 SGHNT and CDR2 YYREEE (reference sequence). CDR3 coding DNA: TGTGCCAGCAGCTTGGCTTCAGAGGGCCAAGAGACCCAGTACTTC. This translates into CASSLASEGQETQYF.

This rearrangement joins TRBV9 to TRBJ1-1, with TRBD1 matching over 7 bases. The CDR3 runs 15 residues. Germline trimming cut 1 base from V and 0 bases from J; bases unmatched to any gene: 3. Germline V gene sequence: CDR1 SGDLS, CDR2 YYNGEE. CDR3 sequence reads: CASSVTGAVNTEAFF. The CDR3 DNA is TGTGCCAGCAGCGTAACAGGGGCGGTGAACACTGAAGCTTTCTTT.